This entry describes one TCR beta chain. Its antigen is currently unknown. RNA transcripts gave rise to amplified TCR beta CDR3 regions. Using the HTBI primer set, a first-round RT-PCR was run on the TCR CDR3. TCRdb processed the multiplex PCR reads anew with MiXCR; each CDR3 protein has one entry. Counted here are around 300,000 distinct CDR3 sequences, over 20% occurring once; the ten biggest clones make up roughly 60%. This entry comes from a study of T cells in Graves' hyperthyroidism and ophthalmopathy. Findings and limits, study-wide: Blood also carried most thyroid clonotypes expanded above 0.001. The model's output predicted ophthalmopathy at a median of 6.5 months prior to onset.

Trimming shortened V by 1 base and J by 2 bases, and 2 bases separated the two germline ends. Germline CDR1 ENHRY, CDR2 SYGVKD. The CDR3 runs to 12 residues. Ophthalmopathy patients showed a Clinical Activity Score of at least 3, NOSPECS grade of at least 4 and duration under 3 months. Patients were excluded because of uncontrolled infection, other autoimmune disease, pregnancy or lactation. The sequencing sample was made of blood. The genes are TRBV10-3 and TRBJ2-5; D gene uncertain. This receptor was identified in a man aged 25-45 years with Graves' ophthalmopathy. CDR3 nucleotide sequence: TGTGCCATCAGTGAGTTACAAGAGACCCAGTACTTC. Its translation: CAISELQETQYF.